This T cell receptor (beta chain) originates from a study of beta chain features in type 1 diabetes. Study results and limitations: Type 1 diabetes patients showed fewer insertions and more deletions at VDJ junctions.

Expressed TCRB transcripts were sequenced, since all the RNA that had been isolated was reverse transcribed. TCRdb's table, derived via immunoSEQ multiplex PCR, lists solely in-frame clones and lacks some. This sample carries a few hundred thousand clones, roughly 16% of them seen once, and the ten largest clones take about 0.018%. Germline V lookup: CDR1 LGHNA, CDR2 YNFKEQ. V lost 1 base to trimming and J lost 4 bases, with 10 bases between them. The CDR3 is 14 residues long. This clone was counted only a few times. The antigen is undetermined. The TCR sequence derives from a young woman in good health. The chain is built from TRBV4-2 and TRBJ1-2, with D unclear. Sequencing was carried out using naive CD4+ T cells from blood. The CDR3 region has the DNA TGTGCCAGCAGCCAAGCGGCGGCAATCTATGGCTACACCTTC. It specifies CASSQAAAIYGYTF.